This T cell receptor (beta chain) comes out of a study of blood T cell repertoires in COVID-19. About the study: Sources were T cells, B-cell-depleted T cells, or PBMCs; the material itself was cDNA or gDNA.

This clone has just one count. Profiled with immunoSEQ multiplex PCR; TCRdb holds only in-frame clones, not every one. This table holds about 320,000 clones, over 85% found once. The TCR was taken from a man in his 60s who had recovered from COVID-19. The sample taken for sequencing was PBMCs or T cells enriched from blood (not recorded which).

CDR3 amino acids: CATSREDSGISTDTQYF. As DNA, the CDR3 is TGTGCCACCAGCAGAGAAGATAGCGGGATAAGCACAGATACGCAGTATTTT. The chain joins TRBV15 to TRBJ2-3; 8 nucleotides align to TRBD2. V lost 0 bases, J lost 0 bases, and 5 bases stayed unmatched. The CDR3 contains 17 residues. Germline V gives CDR1 LNHNV, CDR2 YYDKDF (reference sequence).